A selection of T cell receptor beta chains follows, all from one sample in a study of T-cell reconstitution after alpha-beta-depleted transplantation in children. TCRdb re-analysed the PCR reads in MiXCR, keeping a single row per CDR3 protein. The table lists around 440,000 distinct CDR3 sequences, 15% to 20% of them singletons. The sequenced sample was PBMCs, mostly from graft donor cells, obtained 360 days after TCRalphabeta/CD19-depleted stem cell transplant. These TCRs come from a boy younger than two who had a stem cell transplant for Wiskott-Aldrich syndrome, so the T cells may come from the graft donor. Each CDR3 is given with its conserved first and last residue. A D gene is named only where the DNA matches it firmly. Some rows mark clone size as missing; the rest say once, few, many or name a class of expanded clone.

CDR3nt: TGTGCCAGCAGCTCCTTTCTAGCGGGAGGTTTTACAGATACGCAGTATTTT; CDR3aa: CASSSFLAGGFTDTQYF; abundance: NA; j_gene: TRBJ2-3; v_gene: TRBV7-8; d_gene: TRBD2
CDR3nt: TGTGCCAGCCGGGACAGGGGTGAGCAGTTCTTC; CDR3aa: CASRDRGEQFF; abundance: few; j_gene: TRBJ2-1; v_gene: TRBV2; d_gene: TRBD1
CDR3nt: TGTGCCAGCAGTTATAGGAGGACAGGGAACTATGGCTACACCTTC; CDR3aa: CASSYRRTGNYGYTF; abundance: NA; j_gene: TRBJ1-2; v_gene: TRBV6-5; d_gene: TRBD1
CDR3nt: TGTGCCAGTAGTCACCAGGGGTGGCAGCCCCAGCATTTT; CDR3aa: CASSHQGWQPQHF; abundance: few; j_gene: TRBJ1-5; v_gene: TRBV19; d_gene: NA
CDR3nt: TGTGCCAGCAGTCGGAGCCTGGTAGCCGGGGAGCTGTTTTTT; CDR3aa: CASSRSLVAGELFF; abundance: NA; j_gene: TRBJ2-2; v_gene: TRBV2; d_gene: NA
CDR3nt: TGTGCCAGCATTCTCACCGGACAGGGAAGGCACGAGCAGTACTTC; CDR3aa: CASILTGQGRHEQYF; abundance: NA; j_gene: TRBJ2-7; v_gene: TRBV28; d_gene: TRBD1
CDR3nt: TGTGCCAGTAGGGTCCGGGGGGCGAAATCCTACGAGCAGTACTTC; CDR3aa: CASRVRGAKSYEQYF; abundance: few; j_gene: TRBJ2-7; v_gene: TRBV19; d_gene: NA
CDR3nt: TGTGCCAGCAGTTACTCGAGGGGAGGGGCACTGTTTTTT; CDR3aa: CASSYSRGGALFF; abundance: few; j_gene: TRBJ1-4; v_gene: TRBV6-5; d_gene: NA
CDR3nt: TGTGCCAGCAGCTCTACGGGGCCCCCTCTCTACGAGCAGTACTTC; CDR3aa: CASSSTGPPLYEQYF; abundance: many; j_gene: TRBJ2-7; v_gene: TRBV6-1; d_gene: NA
CDR3nt: TGTGCCAGCAGCCCGCATCGACTAACAGGGACCGAGCAGTACTTC; CDR3aa: CASSPHRLTGTEQYF; abundance: NA; j_gene: TRBJ2-7; v_gene: TRBV12-3/TRBV12-4; d_gene: NA
CDR3nt: TGTGCCAGCAGCCCCCGGACTAGCGGGGGGGTTAGCTACGAGCAGTACTTC; CDR3aa: CASSPRTSGGVSYEQYF; abundance: many; j_gene: TRBJ2-7; v_gene: TRBV4-2; d_gene: TRBD2
CDR3nt: TGTGCCAGCTCACCAGGGACTAGCCTAAGCTCCTACAATGAGCAGTTCTTC; CDR3aa: CASSPGTSLSSYNEQFF; abundance: few; j_gene: TRBJ2-1; v_gene: TRBV18; d_gene: TRBD2
CDR3nt: TGTGCCAGCAGTTACTCGAGCGATTTGAGCTCCTACGAGCAGTACTTC; CDR3aa: CASSYSSDLSSYEQYF; abundance: NA; j_gene: TRBJ2-7; v_gene: TRBV6-5; d_gene: NA
CDR3nt: TGTGCCAGCAGCTTAGAATTCGGCGATTCACCCCTCCACTTT; CDR3aa: CASSLEFGDSPLHF; abundance: NA; j_gene: TRBJ1-6; v_gene: TRBV7-6; d_gene: NA
CDR3nt: TGTGCCAGCAGCTTACGAATTACTAGCGGGGATAACTACGAGCAGTACTTC; CDR3aa: CASSLRITSGDNYEQYF; abundance: few; j_gene: TRBJ2-7; v_gene: TRBV7-2; d_gene: TRBD2
CDR3nt: TGTGCCAGCAGTTTCTACCTTAGACTCTCCTACAATGAGCAGTTCTTC; CDR3aa: CASSFYLRLSYNEQFF; abundance: NA; j_gene: TRBJ2-1; v_gene: TRBV12-3/TRBV12-4; d_gene: NA
CDR3nt: TGTGCCAGCAGTCCTCACAGGGGGACGAATCAGCCCCAGCATTTT; CDR3aa: CASSPHRGTNQPQHF; abundance: few; j_gene: TRBJ1-5; v_gene: TRBV6-1; d_gene: TRBD1
CDR3nt: TGTGCCAGCAGTTTCAGGGCTAGCGGGGGGAGGCTTTACGAGCAGTACTTC; CDR3aa: CASSFRASGGRLYEQYF; abundance: many; j_gene: TRBJ2-7; v_gene: TRBV12-3/TRBV12-4; d_gene: TRBD2
CDR3nt: TGCAGTGCAGTTCGACTAGCGGGAAGGGGATACAATGAGCAGTTCTTC; CDR3aa: CSAVRLAGRGYNEQFF; abundance: few; j_gene: TRBJ2-1; v_gene: TRBV20-1; d_gene: TRBD2
CDR3nt: TGTGCCAGCAGGGTGGGGTCGAACACTGAAGCTTTCTTT; CDR3aa: CASRVGSNTEAFF; abundance: few; j_gene: TRBJ1-1; v_gene: TRBV6-1; d_gene: NA
CDR3nt: TGTGCCAGCAGCCAAGTACTTCGGACAGGCGTCACCGGGGAGCTGTTTTTT; CDR3aa: CASSQVLRTGVTGELFF; abundance: NA; j_gene: TRBJ2-2; v_gene: TRBV4-2; d_gene: TRBD1
CDR3nt: TGCGCCAGCAGCCCGGCTACTTGGTACGAGCAGTACTTC; CDR3aa: CASSPATWYEQYF; abundance: few; j_gene: TRBJ2-7; v_gene: TRBV4-1; d_gene: NA
CDR3nt: TGCAGCGTTGAAGATAGGAATTTCCTAGCCGACCAAGAGACCCAGTACTTC; CDR3aa: CSVEDRNFLADQETQYF; abundance: few; j_gene: TRBJ2-5; v_gene: TRBV29-1; d_gene: NA
CDR3nt: TGTGCCAGCAGTGAATTAAGTGGGGGGATGCACGAGCAGTACTTC; CDR3aa: CASSELSGGMHEQYF; abundance: NA; j_gene: TRBJ2-7; v_gene: TRBV25-1; d_gene: NA
CDR3nt: TGTGCCAGCAGGTACGGAGGTGAAGCTTTCTTT; CDR3aa: CASRYGGEAFF; abundance: few; j_gene: TRBJ1-1; v_gene: TRBV6-6; d_gene: NA
CDR3nt: TGCAGTGCTTGGGACCCCGGACTAGCGGGAAGTGATACGCAGTATTTT; CDR3aa: CSAWDPGLAGSDTQYF; abundance: NA; j_gene: TRBJ2-3; v_gene: TRBV20-1; d_gene: TRBD2
CDR3nt: TGTGCCAGTAGTATAGATCAAGGCGGCCAAGAGACCCAGTACTTC; CDR3aa: CASSIDQGGQETQYF; abundance: NA; j_gene: TRBJ2-5; v_gene: TRBV19; d_gene: NA
CDR3nt: TGTGCCAGCAGCCGTTTACGGTGGGACAGGGAGGAGACCCAGTACTTC; CDR3aa: CASSRLRWDREETQYF; abundance: NA; j_gene: TRBJ2-5; v_gene: TRBV7-9; d_gene: TRBD1
CDR3nt: TGCGCCAGCAGCAATAGCGGGAGGGCCGAGACCCAGTACTTC; CDR3aa: CASSNSGRAETQYF; abundance: NA; j_gene: TRBJ2-5; v_gene: TRBV5-1; d_gene: TRBD2
CDR3nt: TGCGCCAGCAGCCAGGGTTCGAGCGGGAGGGACTACGAGCAGTACTTC; CDR3aa: CASSQGSSGRDYEQYF; abundance: few; j_gene: TRBJ2-7; v_gene: TRBV4-1; d_gene: TRBD2
CDR3nt: TGCAGTGCTAGAGATGGACAAGGCGAAAAACTGTTTTTT; CDR3aa: CSARDGQGEKLFF; abundance: few; j_gene: TRBJ1-4; v_gene: TRBV20-1; d_gene: NA
CDR3nt: TGCGCCAGCAGCGGGGACCCCTACGAGCAGTACTTC; CDR3aa: CASSGDPYEQYF; abundance: NA; j_gene: TRBJ2-7; v_gene: TRBV5-1; d_gene: NA
CDR3nt: TGTACCAGCAGCCGACTAGCGGGAGGGAGTGGATCCTACAATGAGCAGTTCTTC; CDR3aa: CTSSRLAGGSGSYNEQFF; abundance: NA; j_gene: TRBJ2-1; v_gene: TRBV3-1; d_gene: TRBD2
CDR3nt: TGTGCCAGCAGTTCGGGGAGGACAGCGAACACTGAAGCTTTCTTT; CDR3aa: CASSSGRTANTEAFF; abundance: once; j_gene: TRBJ1-1; v_gene: TRBV6-2/TRBV6-3; d_gene: NA
CDR3nt: TGTGCCAGCAGCCCTACTCGACCGAGCTCCTACGAGCAGTACTTC; CDR3aa: CASSPTRPSSYEQYF; abundance: few; j_gene: TRBJ2-7; v_gene: TRBV12-3/TRBV12-4; d_gene: NA
CDR3nt: TGTGCCAGCAGTCAGCAGGGGAAGGGACTCTCCTACGAGCAGTACTTC; CDR3aa: CASSQQGKGLSYEQYF; abundance: NA; j_gene: TRBJ2-7; v_gene: TRBV6-2/TRBV6-3; d_gene: NA
CDR3nt: TGCAGCGTTTTCAAAGGGGGGATGGTAGATACGCAGTATTTT; CDR3aa: CSVFKGGMVDTQYF; abundance: NA; j_gene: TRBJ2-3; v_gene: TRBV29-1; d_gene: NA
CDR3nt: TGTGCCACCAGTGATGACAGGGCGGCTAACTATGGCTACACCTTC; CDR3aa: CATSDDRAANYGYTF; abundance: NA; j_gene: TRBJ1-2; v_gene: TRBV24-1; d_gene: TRBD1
CDR3nt: TGCAGTGCTAGTTTCTCCTACAATGAGCAGTTCTTC; CDR3aa: CSASFSYNEQFF; abundance: NA; j_gene: TRBJ2-1; v_gene: TRBV20-1; d_gene: NA
CDR3nt: TGTGCCAGCAGCTTACAGCTAACCTACGAGCAGTACTTC; CDR3aa: CASSLQLTYEQYF; abundance: NA; j_gene: TRBJ2-7; v_gene: TRBV7-9; d_gene: NA
CDR3nt: TGTGCCAGCTCGCGAGATACGCAGTATTTT; CDR3aa: CASSRDTQYF; abundance: NA; j_gene: TRBJ2-3; v_gene: TRBV2; d_gene: NA
CDR3nt: TGCGCCAGCAGCCGGTCTAAGGACTCTTTTAACGGGGAGCTGTTTTTT; CDR3aa: CASSRSKDSFNGELFF; abundance: few; j_gene: TRBJ2-2; v_gene: TRBV5-1; d_gene: NA
CDR3nt: TGCAGCGTTGATCAGGGGAGAAACACCATATATTTT; CDR3aa: CSVDQGRNTIYF; abundance: NA; j_gene: TRBJ1-3; v_gene: TRBV29-1; d_gene: NA
CDR3nt: TGTGCCAGCAGTCCCTTTGCGGAGCTAGCCAAAAACATTCAGTACTTC; CDR3aa: CASSPFAELAKNIQYF; abundance: NA; j_gene: TRBJ2-4; v_gene: TRBV6-2/TRBV6-3; d_gene: NA
CDR3nt: TGTGCCAGCAGCTCCGGGCGATATCAGTTCTTC; CDR3aa: CASSSGRYQFF; abundance: NA; j_gene: TRBJ2-1; v_gene: TRBV5-6; d_gene: NA
CDR3nt: TGCAGTGCTCTCAAGCCGGGAGGGTACAATGAGCAGTTCTTC; CDR3aa: CSALKPGGYNEQFF; abundance: NA; j_gene: TRBJ2-1; v_gene: TRBV20-1; d_gene: TRBD2
CDR3nt: TGTGCCAGCAGCCCGAGCGGGAGGGGACCCACAGATACGCAGTATTTT; CDR3aa: CASSPSGRGPTDTQYF; abundance: NA; j_gene: TRBJ2-3; v_gene: TRBV7-9; d_gene: TRBD2
CDR3nt: TGTGCCAGCAGTCCCAGACTAGCGGGAGCGTACGAGCAGTACTTC; CDR3aa: CASSPRLAGAYEQYF; abundance: many; j_gene: TRBJ2-7; v_gene: TRBV12-3/TRBV12-4; d_gene: TRBD2
CDR3nt: TGCGCCAGCAGCCACCAGCGGGTCACAGATACGCAGTATTTT; CDR3aa: CASSHQRVTDTQYF; abundance: NA; j_gene: TRBJ2-3; v_gene: TRBV4-1; d_gene: NA
CDR3nt: TGTGCCAGCAGCTTCTCCGGACTAGGTGAGCAGTACTTC; CDR3aa: CASSFSGLGEQYF; abundance: NA; j_gene: TRBJ2-7; v_gene: TRBV7-2; d_gene: TRBD2
CDR3nt: TGTGCCAGCAGGCGGGGGACAGGGGCGAACACCGGGGAGCTGTTTTTT; CDR3aa: CASRRGTGANTGELFF; abundance: NA; j_gene: TRBJ2-2; v_gene: TRBV6-1; d_gene: TRBD1
CDR3nt: TGCGCCAGCAGCGATAATCGGGACTCCCAAGAGACCCAGTACTTC; CDR3aa: CASSDNRDSQETQYF; abundance: few; j_gene: TRBJ2-5; v_gene: TRBV5-1; d_gene: NA
CDR3nt: TGTGCCAGCAGCGGGGCTATCACAGATACGCAGTATTTT; CDR3aa: CASSGAITDTQYF; abundance: NA; j_gene: TRBJ2-3; v_gene: TRBV7-9; d_gene: NA